Listed here are 12 T cell receptor beta chains from one sample, sequenced in a study of naive and memory T cell subsets. The beta constant-region primer was an equimolar mix of two oligonucleotides covering TRBC1 and TRBC2. TCRdb re-analysed the UMI-ligation and nested PCR reads in MiXCR, keeping a single row per CDR3 protein. This table holds approximately 82,000 distinct CDR3 sequences, 6% to 7.5% found once. The sample was central memory CD4+ T cells from blood. Source of these receptors: a human donor in good health.

This clonotype has more than one count but fewer than ten. The chain uses TRBV7-2 and TRBJ1-1; a possible D gene is TRBD1 (6 bases). There are 15 residues in the CDR3. The V and J ends lost 2 bases and 1 base respectively, with 11 bases between them. Per the germline V gene, CDR1 is SGHTA and CDR2 is FQGNSA. The CDR3 bases are TGTGCCAGCAGCTTACAGGGGAGTGGGAACACTGAAGCTTTCTTT. It is translated as CASSLQGSGNTEAFF.

This clonotype has only a few counts. This chain connects TRBV2 to TRBJ2-7; D not resolved. The CDR3 runs to 11 residues. Germline lookup yields CDR1 SNHLY and CDR2 FYNNEI. V lost 4 bases to trimming and J lost 3 bases, with 4 bases between them. This chain's CDR3 is CASSGGYEQYF. Written as DNA, the CDR3 is TGTGCCAGCAGTGGAGGCTACGAGCAGTACTTC. Based on the CDR3 plus reference TRBV2 and TRBJ2-7, the full variable domain is EPEVTQTPSHQVTQMGQEVILRCVPISNHLYFYWYRQILGQKVEFLVSFYNNEISEKSEIFDDQFSVERPDGSNFTLKIRSTKLEDSAMYFCASSGGYEQYFGPGTRLTVT.

The rearrangement links TRBV30 to TRBJ2-3; 7 nucleotides align to TRBD2. The V segment lost 1 base and the J segment 10 bases; nucleotides outside the gene matches: 8. From germline, CDR1 is GTSNPN and CDR2 SVGIG (reference sequence). CDR3 size: 13 residues. The CDR3 coding sequence is TGTGCCTGGAGTGGGAAAGGGACTAAGGCGCAGTATTTT. It encodes CAWSGKGTKAQYF.

This clonotype has ten or more counts. The chain employs TRBV7-7 and TRBJ1-4; D gene unclear. With 4 bases removed from V and 4 bases from J, the gap between germline ends came to 7 bases. Germline V lookup: CDR1 SSHAT, CDR2 FNYEAQ (reference sequence). This CDR3 comprises 13 residues. The chain's CDR3 is CASSYNRNEKLFF. CDR3 sequence (DNA): TGTGCCAGCAGCTATAACCGTAATGAAAAACTGTTTTTT.

Many counts were recorded for this clonotype. J is TRBJ1-1 and V is TRBV14; 10 nucleotides align to TRBD1. V dropped 4 bases and J dropped 3; count of bases not matched to a gene: 5. Germline V gene data show CDR1 as SGHDN and CDR2 as FVKESK. The CDR3 contains 15 residues. CDR3 amino acids: CASSLLGTGDTEAFF. CDR3 in DNA: TGTGCCAGCAGCCTACTGGGGACAGGGGACACTGAAGCTTTCTTT.

This clonotype was counted a few times. The chain uses TRBV7-2 and TRBJ2-2, with D perhaps TRBD2 (7 bases). The CDR3 loop spans 16 amino acids. Trimming removed 5 bases from V and 3 bases from J, with 16 bases in between. Germline V gives CDR1 SGHTA, CDR2 FQGNSA. CDR3 amino acids: CASSLGGGGDTGELFF. In DNA, the CDR3 is TGTGCCAGCAGCCTAGGAGGGGGGGGTGACACCGGGGAGCTGTTTTTT.

This clonotype was seen many times. This rearrangement joins TRBV7-8 to TRBJ2-6; D unclear. Germline assignment: CDR1 SGHVS and CDR2 FQNEAQ. Trimming took off 6 bases at V and 0 bases at J, with 15 bases between the two ends. CDR3 length equals 17 residues. CDR3 loop: CASRRKPEPSGANVLTF. CDR3 nucleotides: TGTGCCAGCAGGAGAAAGCCCGAACCCTCTGGGGCCAACGTCCTGACTTTC.

In this sample, this clonotype turned up a few times. The chain links TRBV24-1 to TRBJ2-1, with D tentatively TRBD2 (5 bases). With 4 bases removed from V and 6 bases from J, the gap between germline ends came to 12 bases. This CDR3 is built from 14 residues. The germline V gene has CDR1 KGHDR and CDR2 SFDVKD. DNA of the CDR3: TGTGCCACCAGTGAGGACTTAGGGTCCAATGAGCAGTTCTTC. This sequence encodes CATSEDLGSNEQFF.

The chain joins TRBV28 to TRBJ2-7, with 7 bases aligning to TRBD1. The CDR3 sequence is 13 residues long. J was trimmed by 4 bases and V by 4 bases; bases with no gene match: 4. Germline V gives CDR1 MDHEN, CDR2 SYDVKM. The DNA of the CDR3 is TGTGCCAGCAGTTCCGGACAGGTTTACGAGCAGTACTTC. The encoded protein is CASSSGQVYEQYF.

The V gene is TRBV7-2, the J gene TRBJ2-7; 11 bases are shared with TRBD2. This CDR3 is built from 16 residues. Germline V gene sequence: CDR1 SGHTA, CDR2 FQGNSA. J lost 3 bases, V lost 2 bases, and 6 bases had no gene match. The CDR3 DNA reads as TGTGCCAGCAGCTTACAGGGGACTAGCGGAGGCTACGAGCAGTACTTC. This codes for CASSLQGTSGGYEQYF.

Only a few counts were recorded for this clonotype. V gene TRBV5-1 combines with J gene TRBJ2-7, with D perhaps TRBD2 (5 bases). CDR1 and CDR2 (germline): SGHRS, YFSETQ. The CDR3 extends over 13 amino acids. V was cut by 4 bases and J by 0 bases, with 8 bases left in between. In DNA, the CDR3 is TGCGCCAGCAGCCGGGGATTCTCCTACGAGCAGTACTTC. Translating gives CASSRGFSYEQYF. Full variable domain (outside the CDR3, taken from reference TRBV5-1 and TRBJ2-7): KAGVTQTPRYLIKTRGQQVTLSCSPISGHRSVSWYQQTPGQGLQFLFEYFSETQRNKGNFPGRFSGRQFSNSRSEMNVSTLELGDSALYLCASSRGFSYEQYFGPGTRLTVT.

The CDR3 loop is CASSKTGGTYEQYF. The CDR3 DNA reads as TGTGCCAGCAGCAAAACAGGGGGTACCTACGAGCAGTACTTC. This chain links TRBV25-1 with TRBJ2-7; 8 bases agree with TRBD1. The germline V gene encodes CDR1 MGHDK and CDR2 SYGVNS. Trimming took 6 bases from V and 2 from J; bases not matched to a gene: 6. This CDR3 spans 14 amino acids.